This T cell receptor beta chain was documented in a study of blood T cell repertoires in COVID-19. Study-wide background: COVID-19 samples from acute and convalescent phases originated in the United States, Italy and Spain.

How the authors handled the data: Nucleated cell counts were estimated from reference gene primer amplification. Produced via immunoSEQ multiplex PCR; TCRdb's table is partial and in-frame only. V, J and clone size are taken as reported in that table, and D and trimming were inferred from the DNA itself. This sample yields just under 150,000 clones, of which more than 80% are seen a single time; under 5.5% belongs to the top ten. Germline V gene data show CDR1 as SGHTA and CDR2 as FQGTGA. V dropped 3 bases and J dropped 4 bases, with 9 bases sitting between them. CDR3 length: 13 residues. This receptor was taken from a human donor in a cohort sampled during active COVID-19. This chain links TRBV7-3 with TRBJ1-1; possible D gene TRBD1, 6 bases. The sequenced sample was peripheral blood. The CDR3, as DNA: TGTGCCAGCAGCTTGGCACAGGGCACTGAAGCTTTCTTT. This translates into CASSLAQGTEAFF.